The 26 T cell receptor beta chains reported below all come from one sample, sequenced in a study of early T cells in non-severe SARS-CoV-2 infection. Via MiXCR, TCRdb re-called the 5' RACE reads, giving one row per CDR3 protein. Among fewer than 70,000 distinct CDR3 sequences, about 4.9% were seen once, and the ten largest hold more than 3%. The source was whole blood, collected at baseline. The source of these receptors is an adult who was a healthcare worker with PCR-confirmed SARS-CoV-2 infection or an uninfected control (not recorded which). The donor label of this sample is uncertain.

This clonotype was seen more than once but under ten times. The V call is TRBV29-1, the J call TRBJ2-7; 7 bases match TRBD1. The CDR3 spans 14 residues. V lost 4 bases to trimming and J lost 0 bases; unmatched junction nucleotides: 6. Germline values: CDR1 SQVTM, CDR2 ANQGSEA. The CDR3 protein is CSVGAGTVSYEQYF. In DNA, the CDR3 is TGCAGCGTTGGGGCAGGGACAGTCTCCTACGAGCAGTACTTC.

This clonotype showed up just a few times. The chain has TRBV6-5 and TRBJ2-4; D gene uncertain. Germline V gene sequence: CDR1 MNHEY, CDR2 SVGAGI. Trimming removed 3 bases at V and 3 bases at J, with 21 bases between. CDR3 size: 18 residues. In DNA form, the CDR3 reads TGTGCCAGCAGTTATGGTCCTTTTGATGGGGTTGGCAAAAACATTCAGTACTTC. Translated: CASSYGPFDGVGKNIQYF.

The chain links TRBV11-2 to TRBJ2-1, with a possible D match to TRBD1 (6 bases). This CDR3 spans 16 amino acids. Per germline, CDR1 SGHAT and CDR2 FQNNGV. V shed 3 bases and J shed 7 bases, with 19 bases lying between them. CDR3 in DNA: TGTGCCAGCAGCTTCAGGGGAAGCGGCACTAGGAATGAGCAGTTCTTC. This sequence encodes CASSFRGSGTRNEQFF.

There are many counts of this clonotype. The chain carries TRBV11-2 and TRBJ1-2; maybe TRBD1 (6 bases). V shed 6 bases and J shed 4 bases, with 12 bases lying between them. CDR3 length: 13 amino acids. Germline CDR1 reads SGHAT; CDR2 reads FQNNGV. CDR3: CASRQTGPYGYTF. CDR3 nucleotide sequence: TGTGCCAGCAGACAAACAGGGCCCTATGGCTACACCTTC.

This sequence joins TRBV7-9 and TRBJ2-7; a weak D match, TRBD1 (5 bases). The CDR3 has 16 residues. Trimming removed 1 base from V and 3 bases from J, with 16 bases in between. Germline V gene sequence: CDR1 SEHNR, CDR2 FQNEAQ (reference sequence). CDR3 residues: CASSLVQGPPDYEQYF. The CDR3 DNA sequence: TGTGCCAGCAGCTTAGTTCAGGGTCCCCCCGACTACGAGCAGTACTTC.

J is TRBJ2-2 and V is TRBV5-1; tentative D call: TRBD1 (5 bases). The CDR3 sequence is 16 residues long. V was trimmed by 3 bases and J by 6 bases, leaving 18 bases between them. Germline assignment: CDR1 SGHRS and CDR2 YFSETQ. CDR3 in amino acids: CASSSRQGLDAGELFF. CDR3 bases: TGCGCCAGCAGCTCCCGCCAGGGTCTCGACGCCGGGGAGCTGTTTTTT. The whole variable domain, filled in from reference TRBV5-1 and TRBJ2-2, reads KAGVTQTPRYLIKTRGQQVTLSCSPISGHRSVSWYQQTPGQGLQFLFEYFSETQRNKGNFPGRFSGRQFSNSRSEMNVSTLELGDSALYLCASSSRQGLDAGELFFGEGSRLTVL.

This clonotype was found a few times. The chain recombines TRBV27 with TRBJ2-7, with a tentative D call TRBD1 (7 bases). V was clipped by 1 base and J by 5 bases, with 15 bases between them. The CDR3 sequence is 15 residues long. Germline V lookup: CDR1 MNHEY, CDR2 SMNVEV (reference sequence). CDR3 sequence reads: CASSLLAGGSHEQYF. The CDR3 DNA is TGTGCCAGCAGTTTATTGGCAGGGGGGAGCCACGAGCAGTACTTC.

This clonotype was counted at least ten times. V is TRBV19 and J is TRBJ2-7, with D possibly TRBD2 on 6 matching bases. V lost 3 bases and J lost 2, with 20 bases in between. Germline CDR1 and CDR2: LNHDA and SQIVND (reference sequence). This CDR3 comprises 17 residues. The CDR3 DNA reads TGTGCCAGTAGTATCCTCCTCAGGAGGGGTGATCCCTACGAGCAGTACTTC. Translating it yields CASSILLRRGDPYEQYF.

In its sample, this clonotype was seen many times. The chain combines TRBV10-3 with TRBJ1-1; D is uncertain. This CDR3 contains 12 residues. Between the trimmed V and J ends, which lost 3 bases and 7 bases, there was a span of 9 bases. Germline V CDR1 and CDR2: ENHRY, SYGVKD. The CDR3 DNA reads TGTGCCATCAGTGACCGGGGTAATGAAGCTTTCTTT. Residues: CAISDRGNEAFF.

This clonotype was seen more than once but under ten times. The rearrangement links TRBV7-2 to TRBJ2-7, with D possibly matching TRBD2 (6 bases). Deletions cut 4 bases from V and 2 bases from J, with 15 bases between. There are 15 residues in the CDR3. Germline lookup yields CDR1 SGHTA and CDR2 FQGNSA. The CDR3 protein is CASSSRRGRTYEQYF. The CDR3 region has the DNA TGTGCCAGCAGCTCCCGGCGGGGAAGAACCTACGAGCAGTACTTC.

This clonotype showed up many times. The gene calls are TRBV20-1 and TRBJ2-7, with 11 positions matching TRBD2. With V trimmed by 4 bases and J by 2 bases, 7 bases remained unmatched. Germline V lookup: CDR1 DFQATT, CDR2 SNEGSKA (reference sequence). The CDR3 runs 15 residues. Written as DNA, the CDR3 is TGCAGTGCTACCGGACTAGCGGGTTTTACCTACGAGCAGTACTTC. It is translated as CSATGLAGFTYEQYF.

This clonotype was picked up a small number of times. The V and J genes are TRBV10-1 and TRBJ2-1; 10 bases fit TRBD2. The CDR3 has 15 residues. The germline V gene has CDR1 WNHNN and CDR2 SYGVQD (reference sequence). With V trimmed by 4 bases and J by 6 bases, 6 bases remained unmatched. The CDR3 coding sequence is TGCGCCAGCAGTGGGCCCGGACTAGCGGTCAATGAGCAGTTCTTC. This gives the protein CASSGPGLAVNEQFF.

This clonotype was observed at least ten times. The chain links TRBV4-2 to TRBJ1-3; D possibly corresponds to TRBD1 (6 bases). Trimming pared 4 bases from V and 2 bases from J, leaving 18 bases between. Germline loops: CDR1 LGHNA, CDR2 YNFKEQ. CDR3 length equals 17 residues. CDR3 protein: CASSPGAGEGTGNTIYF. CDR3 in DNA: TGTGCCAGCAGCCCAGGGGCCGGGGAGGGGACTGGAAACACCATATATTTT.

In this sample, this clonotype turned up many times. The chain combines TRBV10-3 with TRBJ2-7; tentatively, D is TRBD1 or TRBD2 (5 bases each). Looked up from germline, CDR1 is ENHRY and CDR2 is SYGVKD. Trimming pared 4 bases from V and 7 bases from J, leaving 23 bases between. CDR3 length: 16 residues. The CDR3 is CAISGSPRGAVGEQYF. CDR3 DNA: TGTGCCATCAGTGGCTCCCCCCGGGGCGCGGTGGGAGAGCAGTACTTC.

The chain joins TRBV7-8 to TRBJ1-5; D gene unclear. The CDR3 consists of 15 residues. V lost 8 bases to trimming and J lost 0 bases, with 14 bases between them. Germline assignment: CDR1 SGHVS and CDR2 FQNEAQ. CDR3 amino acids: CASGAREYSNQPQHF. The CDR3 nucleotides read TGTGCCAGCGGAGCACGGGAGTATAGCAATCAGCCCCAGCATTTT.

This clonotype has at least ten counts. The V call is TRBV25-1, the J call TRBJ2-1, with TRBD2 identical over 8 bases. The CDR3 totals 15 residues. V trimming: 3 bases; J trimming: 9 bases; junction bases outside the gene matches: 10. Germline V gives CDR1 MGHDK, CDR2 SYGVNS. The CDR3 spells CASSESGGGFFEQFF. The DNA of the CDR3 is TGTGCCAGCAGTGAGAGCGGGGGAGGATTCTTTGAGCAGTTCTTC.

This clonotype appeared many times. The rearrangement links TRBV6-1 to TRBJ1-3, with a weak D call TRBD1 (6 bases). This CDR3 has 15 amino acids. V shed 6 bases and J shed 0 bases, with 12 bases lying between them. The germline V gene has CDR1 MNHNS and CDR2 SASEGT. CDR3 DNA: TGTGCCAGCAGATATGACAGGAACTCTGGAAACACCATATATTTT. This translates into CASRYDRNSGNTIYF.

A word on this clonotype: A read error is likely, as this CDR3 ends without the conserved phenylalanine or tryptophan. V gene TRBV28 combines with J gene TRBJ2-7; TRBD1 matches at 9 bases. The CDR3 loop spans 16 amino acids. In germline, CDR1 is MDHEN, CDR2 SYDVKM. V lost 6 bases and J lost 1; bases outside the gene matches: 10. CDR3 residues: CASSSPGQGKSYEQYS. CDR3 bases: TGTGCCAGCAGCTCCCCGGGACAGGGAAAGTCCTACGAGCAGTACTCC.

The chain joins TRBV9 to TRBJ2-7, with D perhaps TRBD1 or TRBD2 (5 bases each). The CDR3 extends over 15 amino acids. CDR1 and CDR2 from the germline V gene are SGDLS and YYNGEE. Trimming took off 1 base at V and 1 base at J, with 12 bases between the two ends. The CDR3 DNA is TGTGCCAGCAGCGTATCTATCAGGGAGTCCTACGAGCAGTACTTC. Its protein is CASSVSIRESYEQYF.

To note about this clonotype: This may be a read error, as it is one base from a much larger clone. The rearrangement joins TRBV29-1 to TRBJ2-7, with TRBD1 matching over 8 bases. The V segment lost 4 bases and the J segment 8 bases; nucleotides outside the gene matches: 7. The CDR3 spans 12 residues. The germline gives CDR1 SQVTM, CDR2 ANQGSEA. CDR3 nucleotide sequence: TGCAGCGTTGGAGGGGCAGGGGGCAAGCAGTACTTC. Amino acids: CSVGGAGGKQYF.

This clonotype has more than one count but fewer than ten. V usage is TRBV5-1 and J usage is TRBJ2-7, with 8 bases lining up with TRBD1. This CDR3 contains 16 residues. From germline, CDR1 is SGHRS and CDR2 YFSETQ. Trimming cost V 4 bases and J 1 base; bases outside gene matches: 10. The CDR3 DNA sequence: TGCGCCAGCAGCCTTAGACAGGGGTTAGCATCCTACGAGCAGTACTTC. Its protein is CASSLRQGLASYEQYF.

There are many counts of this clonotype. The rearrangement joins TRBV13 to TRBJ1-1, with TRBD1 identical over 9 bases. Per germline, CDR1 PRHDT and CDR2 FYEKMQ (reference sequence). The CDR3 consists of 14 residues. Unmatched junction bases numbered 6, after V lost 5 bases and J lost 5 bases. The CDR3 DNA is TGTGCCAGCAGCCCAGGACAGGGGTTTACTGAAGCTTTCTTT. Translated, it gives CASSPGQGFTEAFF.

The chain employs TRBV7-8 and TRBJ2-1; D not resolved. The CDR3 extends over 12 amino acids. V was cut by 7 bases and J by 2 bases, with 6 bases left in between. CDR1 and CDR2 (germline): SGHVS, FQNEAQ. The CDR3 DNA follows: TGTGCCAGCACCGGAGCCTACAATGAGCAGTTCTTC. This codes for CASTGAYNEQFF.

This clonotype was seen at least ten times. The chain carries TRBV19 and TRBJ2-1; 7 nucleotides match TRBD1. CDR1 and CDR2 (germline): LNHDA, SQIVND (reference sequence). V dropped 4 bases and J dropped 2; count of bases not matched to a gene: 5. The CDR3 sequence is 15 residues long. The CDR3 reads CASSTYRGTYNEQFF. CDR3 sequence (DNA): TGTGCCAGTAGTACGTACAGGGGCACCTACAATGAGCAGTTCTTC. The variable domain in full, with the rest retrieved from reference TRBV19 and TRBJ2-1, is DGGITQSPKYLFRKEGQNVTLSCEQNLNHDAMYWYRQDPGQGLRLIYYSQIVNDFQKGDIAEGYSVSREKKESFPLTVTSAQKNPTAFYLCASSTYRGTYNEQFFGPGTRLTVL.

This clonotype was counted many times. The chain combines TRBV20-1 with TRBJ2-1, with 9 positions matching TRBD2. The V gene end was trimmed by 5 bases and the J gene end by 10 bases; junction bases not matched to a gene: 12. The CDR3 totals 14 residues. Germline V gene lookup returns CDR1 DFQATT and CDR2 SNEGSKA (reference sequence). In DNA, the CDR3 is TGCAGTGCTTCTTCGCTAGCGGGGATAAACGAGCAGTTCTTC. It encodes CSASSLAGINEQFF.

Concerning this clonotype itself: A much larger clone differs by one base, so this may be a read error. This rearrangement joins TRBV12-3 or TRBV12-4 to TRBJ1-1, with 12 bases lining up with TRBD1. The CDR3 has 15 residues. The CDR3 protein is CACSLGTGGNTEAFF. The DNA for the CDR3 is TGTGCCTGCAGTTTAGGGACAGGGGGCAACACTGAAGCTTTCTTT.